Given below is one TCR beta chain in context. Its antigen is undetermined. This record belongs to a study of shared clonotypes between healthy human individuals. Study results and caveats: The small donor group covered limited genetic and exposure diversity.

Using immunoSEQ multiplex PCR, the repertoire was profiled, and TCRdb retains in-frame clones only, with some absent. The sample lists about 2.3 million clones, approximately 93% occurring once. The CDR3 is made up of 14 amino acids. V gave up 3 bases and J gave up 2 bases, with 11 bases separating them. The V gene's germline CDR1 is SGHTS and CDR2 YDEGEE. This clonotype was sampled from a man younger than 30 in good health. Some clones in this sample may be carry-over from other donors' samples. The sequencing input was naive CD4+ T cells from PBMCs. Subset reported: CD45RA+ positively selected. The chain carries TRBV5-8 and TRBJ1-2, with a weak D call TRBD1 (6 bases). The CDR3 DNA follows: TGTGCCAGCAGCTCAAGACAGGCGAACTATGGCTACACCTTC. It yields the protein CASSSRQANYGYTF.